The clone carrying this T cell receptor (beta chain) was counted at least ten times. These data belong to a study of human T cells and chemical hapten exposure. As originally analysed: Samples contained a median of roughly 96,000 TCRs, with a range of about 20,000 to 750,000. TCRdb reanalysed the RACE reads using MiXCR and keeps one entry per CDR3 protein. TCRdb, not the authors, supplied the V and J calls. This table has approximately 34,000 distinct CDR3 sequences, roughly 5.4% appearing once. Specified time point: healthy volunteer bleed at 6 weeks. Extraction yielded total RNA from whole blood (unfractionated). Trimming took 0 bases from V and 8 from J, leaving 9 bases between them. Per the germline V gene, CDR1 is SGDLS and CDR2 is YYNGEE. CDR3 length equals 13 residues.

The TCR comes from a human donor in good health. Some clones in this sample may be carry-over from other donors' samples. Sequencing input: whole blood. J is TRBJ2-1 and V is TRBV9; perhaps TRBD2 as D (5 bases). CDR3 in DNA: TGTGCCAGCAGCGTAGACCCTAGCCATGAGCAGTTCTTC. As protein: CASSVDPSHEQFF.